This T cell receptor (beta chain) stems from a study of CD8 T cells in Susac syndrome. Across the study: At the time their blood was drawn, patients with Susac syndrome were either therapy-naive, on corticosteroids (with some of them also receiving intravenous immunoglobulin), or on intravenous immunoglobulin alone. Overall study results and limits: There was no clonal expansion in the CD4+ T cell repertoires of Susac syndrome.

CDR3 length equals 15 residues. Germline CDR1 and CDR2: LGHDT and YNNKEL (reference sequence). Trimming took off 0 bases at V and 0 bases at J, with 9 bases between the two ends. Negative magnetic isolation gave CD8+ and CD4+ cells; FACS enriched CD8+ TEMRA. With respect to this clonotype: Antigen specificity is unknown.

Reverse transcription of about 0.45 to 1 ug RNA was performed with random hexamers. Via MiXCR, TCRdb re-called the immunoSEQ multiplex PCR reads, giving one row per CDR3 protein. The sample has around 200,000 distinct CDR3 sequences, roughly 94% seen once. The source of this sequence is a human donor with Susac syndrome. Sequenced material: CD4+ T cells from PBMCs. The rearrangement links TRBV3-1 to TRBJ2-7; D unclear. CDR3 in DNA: TGTGCCAGCAGCCAAGATCCCGCACTCTCCTACGAGCAGTACTTC. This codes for CASSQDPALSYEQYF.